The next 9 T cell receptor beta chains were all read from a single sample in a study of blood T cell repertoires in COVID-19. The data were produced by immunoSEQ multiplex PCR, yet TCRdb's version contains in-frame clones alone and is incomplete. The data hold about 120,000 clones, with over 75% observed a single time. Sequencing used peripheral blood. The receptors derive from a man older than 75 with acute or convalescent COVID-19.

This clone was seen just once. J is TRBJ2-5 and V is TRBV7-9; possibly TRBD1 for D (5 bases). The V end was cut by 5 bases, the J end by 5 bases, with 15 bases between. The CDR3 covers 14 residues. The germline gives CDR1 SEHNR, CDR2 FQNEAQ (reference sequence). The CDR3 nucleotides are TGTGCCAGCAGCCCCATCCCAGGGATGGAGACCCAGTACTTC. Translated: CASSPIPGMETQYF. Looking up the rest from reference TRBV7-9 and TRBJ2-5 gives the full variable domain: DTGVSQNPRHKITKRGQNVTFRCDPISEHNRLYWYRQTLGQGPEFLTYFQNEAQLEKSRLLSDRFSAERPKGSFSTLEIQRTEQGDSAMYLCASSPIPGMETQYFGPGTRLLVL.

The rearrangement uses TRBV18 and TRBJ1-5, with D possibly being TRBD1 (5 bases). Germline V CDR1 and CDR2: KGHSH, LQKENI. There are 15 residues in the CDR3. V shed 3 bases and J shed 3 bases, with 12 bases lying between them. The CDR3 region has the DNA TGTGCCAGCTCACCTCGGCGGGACCTCAATCAGCCCCAGCATTTT. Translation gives CASSPRRDLNQPQHF. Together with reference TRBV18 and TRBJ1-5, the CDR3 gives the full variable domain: NAGVMQNPRHLVRRRGQEARLRCSPMKGHSHVYWYRQLPEEGLKFMVYLQKENIIDESGMPKERFSAEFPKEGPSILRIQQVVRGDSAAYFCASSPRRDLNQPQHFGDGTRLSIL.

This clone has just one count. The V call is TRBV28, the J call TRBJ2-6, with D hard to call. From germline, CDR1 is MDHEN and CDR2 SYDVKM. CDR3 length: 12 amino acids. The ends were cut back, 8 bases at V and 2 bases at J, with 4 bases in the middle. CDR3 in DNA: TGTGCCAGCGGGCCTGGGGCCAACGTCCTGACTTTC. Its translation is CASGPGANVLTF. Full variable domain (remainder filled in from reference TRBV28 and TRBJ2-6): DVKVTQSSRYLVKRTGEKVFLECVQDMDHENMFWYRQDPGLGLRLIYFSYDVKMKEKGDIPEGYSVSREKKERFSLILESASTNQTSMYLCASGPGANVLTFGAGSRLTVL.

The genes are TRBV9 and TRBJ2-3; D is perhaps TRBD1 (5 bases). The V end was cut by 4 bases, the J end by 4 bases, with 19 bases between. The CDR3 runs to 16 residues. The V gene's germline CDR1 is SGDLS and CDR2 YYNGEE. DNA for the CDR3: TGTGCCAGCAGCCCAAACCCTGCTCTAGGGGCAGATACGCAGTATTTT. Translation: CASSPNPALGADTQYF.

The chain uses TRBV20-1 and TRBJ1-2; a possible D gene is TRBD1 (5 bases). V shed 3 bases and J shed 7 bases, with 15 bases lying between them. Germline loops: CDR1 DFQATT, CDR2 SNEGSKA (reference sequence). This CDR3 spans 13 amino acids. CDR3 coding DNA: TGCAGTGCTAGTTTGGGGCAGCCCTTTGGCTACACCTTC. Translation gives CSASLGQPFGYTF.

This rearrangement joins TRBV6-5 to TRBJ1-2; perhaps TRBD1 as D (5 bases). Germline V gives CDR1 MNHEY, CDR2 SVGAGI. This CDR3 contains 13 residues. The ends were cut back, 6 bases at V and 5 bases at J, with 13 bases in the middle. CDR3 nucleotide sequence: TGTGCCAGCAGGGCCCAGGGATTGTATGGCTACACCTTC. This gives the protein CASRAQGLYGYTF.

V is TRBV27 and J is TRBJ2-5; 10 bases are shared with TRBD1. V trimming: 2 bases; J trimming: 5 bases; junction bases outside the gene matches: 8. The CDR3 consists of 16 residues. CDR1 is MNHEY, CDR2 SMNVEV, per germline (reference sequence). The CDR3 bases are TGTGCCAGCAGTTTACTTACCGGGACAGGGGTGGAGACCCAGTACTTC. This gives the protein CASSLLTGTGVETQYF.

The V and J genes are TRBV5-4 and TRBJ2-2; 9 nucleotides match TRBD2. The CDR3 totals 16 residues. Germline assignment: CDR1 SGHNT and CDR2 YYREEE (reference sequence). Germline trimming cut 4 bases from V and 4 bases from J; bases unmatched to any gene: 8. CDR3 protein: CASSRGGAGVTGELFF. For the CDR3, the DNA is TGTGCCAGCAGCCGCGGGGGGGCGGGAGTCACCGGGGAGCTGTTTTTT.

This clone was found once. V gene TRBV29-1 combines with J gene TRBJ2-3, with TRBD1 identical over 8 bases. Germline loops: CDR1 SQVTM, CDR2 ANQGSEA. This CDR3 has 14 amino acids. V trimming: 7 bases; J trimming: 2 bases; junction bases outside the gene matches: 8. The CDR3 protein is CSAGDRRLTDTQYF. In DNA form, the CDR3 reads TGCAGCGCTGGGGACAGGCGCCTCACAGATACGCAGTATTTT.